Listed below are T cell receptor beta chains from one sample, sequenced in a study of blood T cell repertoires in COVID-19. Only in-frame clones appear in the TCRdb table, and some are missing; sequencing was by immunoSEQ multiplex PCR. The sample gives 250,000 to 300,000 clones, approximately 79% of which show up once; roughly 4% is in the top ten. Sequenced material: PBMCs or T cells enriched from blood (not recorded which). These receptors all stem from a man aged 30 to 39 with acute COVID-19. Each CDR3 is given with its conserved first and last residue. The D gene is left open where the match is weak. Clone size appears in some rows only: once, few, many, or a class for an expanded clone.

abundance: NA; v_gene: TRBV6-1; j_gene: TRBJ1-5; d_gene: TRBD1; CDR3aa: CASSEGGQGYQPQHF; CDR3nt: TGTGCCAGCAGTGAGGGGGGACAGGGGTATCAGCCCCAGCATTTT
abundance: NA; v_gene: TRBV11-2; j_gene: TRBJ2-1; d_gene: TRBD2; CDR3aa: CASSQASGLTYNEQFF; CDR3nt: TGTGCCAGCAGCCAAGCTAGCGGGCTAACCTACAATGAGCAGTTCTTC
abundance: NA; v_gene: TRBV5-1; j_gene: TRBJ1-2; d_gene: NA; CDR3aa: CASSLEAGRNYGYTF; CDR3nt: TGTGCCAGCAGCTTGGAGGCAGGGAGGAACTATGGCTACACCTTC
abundance: NA; v_gene: TRBV18; j_gene: TRBJ2-5; d_gene: NA; CDR3aa: CASSSYQETQYF; CDR3nt: TGTGCCAGCTCATCGTACCAAGAGACCCAGTACTTC
abundance: NA; v_gene: TRBV4-1; j_gene: TRBJ2-1; d_gene: TRBD2; CDR3aa: CASSQETSRAEQFF; CDR3nt: TGCGCCAGCAGCCAGGAGACTAGCAGGGCGGAGCAGTTCTTC
abundance: NA; v_gene: TRBV30; j_gene: TRBJ1-6; d_gene: NA; CDR3aa: CAWSLGVQSPLHF; CDR3nt: TGTGCCTGGAGTTTAGGGGTGCAGTCACCCCTCCACTTT
abundance: NA; v_gene: TRBV19; j_gene: TRBJ1-3; d_gene: NA; CDR3aa: CASSARLGSGNTIYF; CDR3nt: TGTGCCAGTAGTGCCCGTCTCGGCTCTGGAAACACCATATATTTT
abundance: NA; v_gene: TRBV14; j_gene: TRBJ1-2; d_gene: NA; CDR3aa: CASSHRGGGYTF; CDR3nt: TGTGCCAGCAGCCACCGCGGGGGTGGCTACACCTTC
abundance: NA; v_gene: TRBV28; j_gene: TRBJ1-1; d_gene: NA; CDR3aa: CASSPPSRDSEAFF; CDR3nt: TGTGCCAGCAGCCCCCCATCCCGGGATTCTGAAGCTTTCTTT
abundance: NA; v_gene: TRBV14; j_gene: TRBJ2-3; d_gene: TRBD2; CDR3aa: CASSQDLWTSGRAYFADTQYF; CDR3nt: TGTGCCAGCAGCCAAGATCTATGGACTAGCGGGAGGGCCTACTTTGCAGATACGCAGTATTTT
abundance: once; v_gene: TRBV9; j_gene: TRBJ2-1; d_gene: TRBD2; CDR3aa: CASSVPGGRAIPHEQFF; CDR3nt: TGTGCCAGCAGCGTCCCCGGGGGGAGGGCAATTCCCCATGAGCAGTTCTTC
abundance: NA; v_gene: TRBV5-6; j_gene: TRBJ1-4; d_gene: NA; CDR3aa: CASSLTGFSSGEKLFF; CDR3nt: TGTGCCAGCAGCTTAACCGGGTTTTCCTCAGGGGAAAAACTGTTTTTT
abundance: NA; v_gene: TRBV19; j_gene: TRBJ2-3; d_gene: NA; CDR3aa: CASSHELPDTQYF; CDR3nt: TGTGCCAGTAGTCATGAACTCCCGGATACGCAGTATTTT
abundance: NA; v_gene: TRBV10-3; j_gene: TRBJ2-1; d_gene: NA; CDR3aa: CATCYEGTVDEQFF; CDR3nt: TGTGCCACTTGCTACGAGGGGACTGTCGATGAGCAGTTCTTC
abundance: NA; v_gene: TRBV6-5; j_gene: TRBJ1-2; d_gene: TRBD1; CDR3aa: CASRRQGRGYGYTF; CDR3nt: TGTGCCAGCAGGCGACAGGGTCGTGGCTATGGCTACACCTTC
abundance: NA; v_gene: TRBV27; j_gene: TRBJ2-5; d_gene: NA; CDR3aa: CASRVSGAQETQYF; CDR3nt: TGTGCCAGCAGGGTGAGCGGAGCGCAAGAGACCCAGTACTTC
abundance: NA; v_gene: TRBV2; j_gene: TRBJ2-2; d_gene: TRBD1; CDR3aa: CARGQGGNTGELFF; CDR3nt: TGTGCCAGGGGACAGGGAGGGAACACCGGGGAGCTGTTTTTT
abundance: NA; v_gene: TRBV6-1; j_gene: TRBJ1-2; d_gene: TRBD1; CDR3aa: CASSEFGQDLPGYTF; CDR3nt: TGTGCCAGCAGTGAATTCGGACAGGACCTTCCGGGCTACACCTTC
abundance: NA; v_gene: TRBV21-1; j_gene: TRBJ2-3; d_gene: NA; CDR3aa: CASSKNEVPDTQYF; CDR3nt: TGTGCCAGCAGCAAAAATGAGGTGCCGGATACGCAGTATTTT
abundance: NA; v_gene: TRBV27; j_gene: TRBJ1-6; d_gene: TRBD1; CDR3aa: CASRTGAFSPLHF; CDR3nt: TGTGCCAGTAGGACAGGGGCTTTTTCACCCCTCCACTTT
abundance: few; v_gene: TRBV5-1; j_gene: TRBJ1-6; d_gene: TRBD1; CDR3aa: CASSFGTDNSPLHF; CDR3nt: TGCGCCAGCAGCTTCGGGACAGATAATTCACCCCTCCACTTT
abundance: NA; v_gene: TRBV19; j_gene: TRBJ1-1; d_gene: NA; CDR3aa: CASSMRVLNTEAFF; CDR3nt: TGTGCCAGTAGTATGAGGGTCTTGAACACTGAAGCTTTCTTT
abundance: once; v_gene: TRBV5-5; j_gene: TRBJ1-6; d_gene: NA; CDR3aa: CASSQQGLGVGSPLHF; CDR3nt: TGTGCCAGCAGTCAACAGGGCCTCGGGGTAGGGTCACCCCTCCACTTT
abundance: NA; v_gene: TRBV9; j_gene: TRBJ2-2; d_gene: NA; CDR3aa: CASSGGLQITGELFF; CDR3nt: TGTGCCAGCAGCGGAGGACTCCAAATCACCGGGGAGCTGTTTTTT
abundance: NA; v_gene: TRBV6-4; j_gene: TRBJ1-6; d_gene: TRBD1; CDR3aa: CASRLMGTDNSPLHF; CDR3nt: TGTGCCAGCCGCTTGATGGGGACAGATAATTCACCCCTCCACTTT
abundance: NA; v_gene: TRBV19; j_gene: TRBJ2-1; d_gene: TRBD2; CDR3aa: CASTQPGLGSSYNEQFF; CDR3nt: TGTGCCAGTACCCAACCGGGACTAGGGAGCTCCTACAATGAGCAGTTCTTC
abundance: once; v_gene: TRBV21-1; j_gene: TRBJ1-5; d_gene: NA; CDR3aa: CASSYRYSGNQPQHF; CDR3nt: TGTGCCAGCAGCTACAGGTATTCGGGCAATCAGCCCCAGCATTTT
abundance: NA; v_gene: TRBV29-1; j_gene: TRBJ1-2; d_gene: NA; CDR3aa: CSVPGLAYGYTF; CDR3nt: TGCAGCGTTCCTGGGTTAGCCTATGGCTACACCTTC
abundance: NA; v_gene: TRBV5-4; j_gene: TRBJ2-1; d_gene: TRBD2; CDR3aa: CASSYTSGRNNEQFF; CDR3nt: TGTGCCAGCAGCTACACTAGCGGGAGAAACAATGAGCAGTTCTTC
abundance: NA; v_gene: TRBV6-4; j_gene: TRBJ1-1; d_gene: NA; CDR3aa: CASSDSPTAEAFF; CDR3nt: TGTGCCAGCAGTGACTCTCCGACAGCTGAAGCTTTCTTT
abundance: NA; v_gene: TRBV7-9; j_gene: TRBJ1-1; d_gene: NA; CDR3aa: CASSPRTANTEAFF; CDR3nt: TGTGCCAGCAGCCCCCGGACAGCGAACACTGAAGCTTTCTTT
abundance: NA; v_gene: TRBV5-1; j_gene: TRBJ1-5; d_gene: NA; CDR3aa: CASSLDNGSNQPQHF; CDR3nt: TGCGCCAGCAGCTTGGATAACGGTAGCAATCAGCCCCAGCATTTT
abundance: NA; v_gene: TRBV5-4; j_gene: TRBJ1-4; d_gene: TRBD1; CDR3aa: CASSLAGGSEKLFF; CDR3nt: TGTGCCAGCAGCTTGGCAGGGGGATCGGAAAAACTGTTTTTT
abundance: NA; v_gene: TRBV9; j_gene: TRBJ1-2; d_gene: NA; CDR3aa: CASSVGEGYTF; CDR3nt: TGTGCCAGCAGCGTAGGGGAGGGCTACACCTTC
abundance: NA; v_gene: TRBV7-2; j_gene: TRBJ2-2; d_gene: NA; CDR3aa: CASSLIVGTALGELFF; CDR3nt: TGTGCCAGCAGCTTAATTGTGGGGACTGCTCTTGGGGAGCTGTTTTTT
abundance: NA; v_gene: TRBV6-5; j_gene: TRBJ2-2; d_gene: NA; CDR3aa: CASSYLPQGTGELFF; CDR3nt: TGTGCCAGCAGTTACCTTCCCCAGGGGACCGGGGAGCTGTTTTTT
abundance: NA; v_gene: TRBV4-2; j_gene: TRBJ1-2; d_gene: NA; CDR3aa: CASSQDQFDFYGYTF; CDR3nt: TGTGCCAGCAGCCAAGATCAATTTGACTTCTATGGCTACACCTTC
abundance: few; v_gene: TRBV7-2; j_gene: TRBJ1-5; d_gene: NA; CDR3aa: CASSTDRPPGSGQPQHF; CDR3nt: TGTGCCAGCAGCACCGACAGGCCACCGGGTAGTGGGCAGCCCCAGCATTTT
abundance: NA; v_gene: TRBV2; j_gene: TRBJ2-3; d_gene: TRBD1; CDR3aa: CASSVDRVIKDTQYF; CDR3nt: TGTGCCAGCAGTGTGGACAGGGTTATCAAAGATACGCAGTATTTT
abundance: NA; v_gene: TRBV6-5; j_gene: TRBJ2-1; d_gene: TRBD2; CDR3aa: CASSYRLAGGYNEQFF; CDR3nt: TGTGCCAGCAGTTACCGACTAGCGGGAGGTTACAATGAGCAGTTCTTC
abundance: NA; v_gene: TRBV11-2; j_gene: TRBJ1-2; d_gene: NA; CDR3aa: CASTFRIHGGEGYTF; CDR3nt: TGTGCCAGCACATTTCGAATCCATGGGGGGGAAGGCTACACCTTC
abundance: NA; v_gene: TRBV7-6; j_gene: TRBJ2-6; d_gene: NA; CDR3aa: CASSPSFIASGANVLTF; CDR3nt: TGTGCCAGCAGCCCTTCATTTATAGCCTCTGGGGCCAACGTCCTGACTTTC
abundance: NA; v_gene: TRBV12-3/TRBV12-4; j_gene: TRBJ2-5; d_gene: NA; CDR3aa: CASSDGLGLTQYF; CDR3nt: TGTGCCAGCAGTGACGGACTCGGGCTGACCCAGTACTTC
abundance: NA; v_gene: TRBV6-4; j_gene: TRBJ2-1; d_gene: TRBD2; CDR3aa: CASSDSAGVGDEQFF; CDR3nt: TGTGCCAGCAGTGACTCGGCGGGAGTGGGCGATGAGCAGTTCTTC
abundance: NA; v_gene: TRBV19; j_gene: TRBJ2-2; d_gene: TRBD2; CDR3aa: CASSIGTSGANTGELFF; CDR3nt: TGTGCCAGTAGTATCGGGACTAGCGGGGCCAACACCGGGGAGCTGTTTTTT
abundance: once; v_gene: TRBV14; j_gene: TRBJ1-2; d_gene: NA; CDR3aa: CASSQQVRDGYTF; CDR3nt: TGTGCCAGCAGCCAACAAGTGAGGGATGGCTACACCTTC
abundance: NA; v_gene: TRBV27; j_gene: TRBJ1-6; d_gene: NA; CDR3aa: CASSLTRQLNSPLHF; CDR3nt: TGTGCCAGCTCTCTAACGCGACAGTTGAATTCACCCCTCCACTTT